This T cell receptor (beta chain) comes out of a study of radiotherapy plus CTLA-4 blockade in lung cancer. Study-wide context: Objective responses occurred in 18% of patients; approximately 33% had disease control.

TCRdb's copy holds only in-frame clones and misses some; the assay was immunoSEQ multiplex PCR. Among about 57,000 clones listed, 70% to 85% were seen once. Concerning this clone: What it recognizes is unknown.

Study outcomes and limitations: Early blood T cell clone dynamics reportedly forecast response best, with interferon-beta. Expansion in blood of tumor-derived TCR clones was seen after radiotherapy plus ipilimumab.

This receptor was obtained from a human donor with non-small cell lung cancer who had a complete response to radiotherapy plus ipilimumab. Sequences were derived from peripheral blood, sampled from a patient treated with radiotherapy plus ipilimumab.

This chain's CDR3 is CATSIGTSGRTETQYF. CDR3 bases: TGTGCCACCAGCATCGGGACTAGCGGGAGAACGGAGACCCAGTACTTC. The chain recombines TRBV15 with TRBJ2-5; 14 positions match TRBD2. The J segment lost 5 bases and the V segment lost 4 bases, leaving 6 bases of the junction unmatched. Germline CDR1 reads LNHNV; CDR2 reads YYDKDF (reference sequence). The length of the CDR3 is 16 residues.